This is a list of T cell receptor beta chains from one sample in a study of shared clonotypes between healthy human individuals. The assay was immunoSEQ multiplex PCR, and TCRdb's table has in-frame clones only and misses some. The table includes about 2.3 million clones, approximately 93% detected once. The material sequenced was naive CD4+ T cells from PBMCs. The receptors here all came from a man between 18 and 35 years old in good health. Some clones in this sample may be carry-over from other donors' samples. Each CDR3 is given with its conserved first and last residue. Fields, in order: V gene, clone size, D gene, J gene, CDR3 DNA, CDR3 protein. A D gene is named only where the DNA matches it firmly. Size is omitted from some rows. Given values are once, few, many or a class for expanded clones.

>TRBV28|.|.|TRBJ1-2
TGTGCCAGCAGTTTCAGGGGCAACTATGGCTACACCTTC
CASSFRGNYGYTF
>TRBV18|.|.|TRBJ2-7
TGTGCCAGCTCGCTCGGACAGACCGGGCCTCTTGGCTACGAGCAGTACTTC
CASSLGQTGPLGYEQYF
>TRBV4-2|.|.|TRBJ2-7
TGTGCCAGCAGCCAAGGAGTCGGGAGTAGTTTCCACGAGCAGTACTTC
CASSQGVGSSFHEQYF
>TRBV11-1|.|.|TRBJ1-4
TGTGCCAGCAGCTTAGAGGCGGGCGTGAGGAAAAAACTGTTTTTT
CASSLEAGVRKKLFF
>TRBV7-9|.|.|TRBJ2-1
TGTGCCAGCAGCTTAGAAACGGCCAGGGGCTACAATGAGCAGTTCTTC
CASSLETARGYNEQFF
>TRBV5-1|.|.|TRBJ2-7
TGCGCCAGCAGCTTGGCTGCCGGTGTGTACGAGCAGTACTTC
CASSLAAGVYEQYF
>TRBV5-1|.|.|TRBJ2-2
TGCGCCAGCAGCAGGGGACTTATAGGGAACACCGGGGAGCTGTTTTTT
CASSRGLIGNTGELFF
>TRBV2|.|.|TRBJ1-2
TGTGCCAGCATAAGGGAGGGCGATAACTATGGCTACACCTTC
CASIREGDNYGYTF
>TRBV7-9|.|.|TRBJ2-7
TGTGCCAGCAGCTTCGGGCAGCATACCGAGCAGTACTTC
CASSFGQHTEQYF
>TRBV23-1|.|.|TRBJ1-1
TGCGCCAGCAGTCAATCTCACACTCTAGAAGCTTTCTTT
CASSQSHTLEAFF
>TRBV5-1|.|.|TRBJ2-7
TGCGCCAGCAGCTTACAGGGTAGCTCCTACGAGCAGTACTTC
CASSLQGSSYEQYF
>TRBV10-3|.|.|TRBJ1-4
TGTGCCATCAGTGACGTGGGGGCGGCTAATGAAAAACTGTTTTTT
CAISDVGAANEKLFF
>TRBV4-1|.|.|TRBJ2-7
TGCGCCAGCAGCCAAGCTGGGGCAGGGACCGCCTACGAGCAGTACTTC
CASSQAGAGTAYEQYF
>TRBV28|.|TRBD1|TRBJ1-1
TGTGCCAGCAGCCTCAGGGGGCACACTGAAGCTTTCTTT
CASSLRGHTEAFF
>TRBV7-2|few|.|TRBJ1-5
TGTGCCAGCAGCCCCAGGGGCGGCGATCAGCCCCAGCATTTT
CASSPRGGDQPQHF
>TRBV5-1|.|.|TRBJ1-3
TGCGCCAGCAGCTTGGTGGGGGTTGGAAACACCATATATTTT
CASSLVGVGNTIYF
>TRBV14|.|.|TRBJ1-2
TGTGCCAGCAGTCCAGTAGATTGGGGGGCCTTTCCTAACTATGGCTACACCTTC
CASSPVDWGAFPNYGYTF
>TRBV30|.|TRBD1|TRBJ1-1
TGTGCCTCCCTCGAACCGGACAGGAGGAACACTGAAGCTTTCTTT
CASLEPDRRNTEAFF
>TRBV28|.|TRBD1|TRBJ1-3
TGTGCCAGCAGCCGCATGGACAGGGGAATGGACACCATATATTTT
CASSRMDRGMDTIYF
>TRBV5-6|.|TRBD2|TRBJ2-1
TGTGCCAGCAGCTTGTATGCACTAGCGGGAAGCTTTTACAATGAGCAGTTCTTC
CASSLYALAGSFYNEQFF
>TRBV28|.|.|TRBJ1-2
TGTGCCATATGGGGTTTTCCGGAAGGCTACACCTTC
CAIWGFPEGYTF
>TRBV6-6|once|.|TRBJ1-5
TGTGCCAGCAGTTGGGGCAATCAGCCCCAGCATTTT
CASSWGNQPQHF
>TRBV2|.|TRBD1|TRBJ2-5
TGTGCCAGCAGCCGGGACAGGGTAGGAGAGACCCAGTACTTC
CASSRDRVGETQYF
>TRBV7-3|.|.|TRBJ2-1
TGTGCCAGCAGCCGGCAACCCGAGCTCTCCTACAATGAGCAGTTCTTC
CASSRQPELSYNEQFF
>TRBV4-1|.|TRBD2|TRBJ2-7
TGCGCCAGCAGCCAAGGCGAAGGGAGGGGTTACGAGCAGTACTTC
CASSQGEGRGYEQYF
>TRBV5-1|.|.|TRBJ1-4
TGCGCCAGCAGCGGGTCCGGGACTAAAGGAGAAAAACTGTTTTTT
CASSGSGTKGEKLFF
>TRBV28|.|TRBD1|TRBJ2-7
TGTGCAGGGGGGGACAGGGCTTACGAGCAGTACTTC
CAGGDRAYEQYF
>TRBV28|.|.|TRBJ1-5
TGTGCCAGCAGTTTATTCCGGTGGGGGAGTCAGCCCCAGCATTTT
CASSLFRWGSQPQHF
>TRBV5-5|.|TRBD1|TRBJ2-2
TGTGCCAGCAGCTTGATGTCAGGGGGCAACACCGGGGAGCTGTTTTTT
CASSLMSGGNTGELFF
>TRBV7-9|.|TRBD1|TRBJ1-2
TGTGCCAGCAGGACGGGACTGACCGGACAGGGGAATCACTATGGCTACACCTTC
CASRTGLTGQGNHYGYTF
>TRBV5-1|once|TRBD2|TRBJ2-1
TGCGCCAGCAGCCCAAACCCTAGCGGCTCCTACAATGAGCAGTTCTTC
CASSPNPSGSYNEQFF
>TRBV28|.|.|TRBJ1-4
TGTGCCAGCAGTTTCTCCCCAACTAATGAAAAACTGTTTTTT
CASSFSPTNEKLFF
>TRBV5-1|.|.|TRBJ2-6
TGCGCCAGCAGCCCGTCCCCTGGGGCCAACGTCCTGACTTTC
CASSPSPGANVLTF